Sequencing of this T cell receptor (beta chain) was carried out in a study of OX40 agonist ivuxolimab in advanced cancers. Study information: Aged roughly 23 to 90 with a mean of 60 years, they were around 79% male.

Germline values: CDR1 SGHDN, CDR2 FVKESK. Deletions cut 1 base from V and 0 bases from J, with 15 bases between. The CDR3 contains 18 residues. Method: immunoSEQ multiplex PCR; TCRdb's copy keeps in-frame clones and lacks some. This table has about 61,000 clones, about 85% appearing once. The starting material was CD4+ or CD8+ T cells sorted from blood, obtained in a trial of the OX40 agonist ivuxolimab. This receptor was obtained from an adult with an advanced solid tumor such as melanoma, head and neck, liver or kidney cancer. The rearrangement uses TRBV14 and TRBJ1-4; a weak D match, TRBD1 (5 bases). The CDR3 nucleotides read TGTGCCAGCAGCCAAGGCCGAAGGGGCTATGCAACTAATGAAAAACTGTTTTTT. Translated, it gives CASSQGRRGYATNEKLFF.